This T cell receptor (beta chain) came from a study of T cell responses to AZD1222 COVID-19 vaccine. The germline V gene encodes CDR1 SGHRS and CDR2 YFSETQ. V trimming: 0 bases; J trimming: 6 bases; junction bases outside the gene matches: 5. This CDR3 has 15 amino acids. Profiling relied on immunoSEQ multiplex PCR, and the TCRdb table lists in-frame clones only, not all of them. The sample contains roughly 120,000 clones, 89% of which appear only once. In the case of this clone: Its antigen is currently unknown.

Study conclusions and caveats: Without day 14 samples, only post-peak T cell repertoires were studied.

The specimen was peripheral blood, collected on day 0 of AZD1222 vaccination. This TCR derives from an adult in good health. V is TRBV5-1 and J is TRBJ2-4; TRBD1 matches 8 bases. The CDR3 loop reads CASSLGGGQGNIQYF. CDR3 in DNA: TGCGCCAGCAGCTTGGGTGGCGGACAGGGAAACATTCAGTACTTC.